These 16 T cell receptor beta chains came from one sample sequenced in a study of T cells in Graves' hyperthyroidism and ophthalmopathy. TCR beta CDR3 region amplification was performed from RNA transcripts. HTBI primers were employed in a first-round RT-PCR of the TCR CDR3. TCRdb itself ran the multiplex PCR reads through MiXCR, one entry per CDR3 protein. Among hundreds of thousands of distinct CDR3 sequences, 13% to 15% were seen once, and the ten largest hold around 9.6%. The sequenced sample consisted of blood. These receptors were collected from a woman aged 18-29 years with Graves' hyperthyroidism.

This clonotype appeared many times. The rearrangement links TRBV7-9 to TRBJ1-2; D unclear. The germline CDR1 and CDR2 sequences are SEHNR and FQNEAQ (reference sequence). The CDR3 spans 12 residues. The germline V and J ends were trimmed by 3 bases and 7 bases, with 9 bases remaining between them. CDR3 amino acids: CASSFSGSGYTF. The CDR3 DNA is TGTGCCAGCAGCTTTTCGGGGAGTGGCTACACCTTC.

Ten or more counts support this clonotype. This chain joins TRBV18 and TRBJ2-4, with no clear D. This CDR3 region has 16 residues. V lost 0 bases, J lost 0 bases, and 9 bases lay in between. CDR1 KGHSH and CDR2 LQKENI come from the germline V gene. CDR3 loop: CASSPPVSLAKNIQYF. The DNA for the CDR3 is TGTGCCAGCTCACCACCTGTCAGCTTAGCCAAAAACATTCAGTACTTC.

This clonotype was recorded many times. The chain employs TRBV12-3 or TRBV12-4 and TRBJ1-2, with D maybe TRBD1 (5 bases). CDR3 length: 15 residues. With 4 bases removed from V and 4 bases from J, the gap between germline ends came to 16 bases. The CDR3 DNA reads as TGTGCCAGCAGTTCAGGGTTTGTAGCCCCCTATGGCTACACCTTC. The encoded protein is CASSSGFVAPYGYTF.

This clonotype was picked up many times. The chain is built from TRBV6-1 and TRBJ1-2, with D possibly TRBD1 on 6 matching bases. The CDR3 loop spans 15 amino acids. The V gene's germline CDR1 is MNHNS and CDR2 SASEGT. With 5 bases removed from V and 0 bases from J, the gap between germline ends came to 13 bases. For the CDR3, the DNA is TGTGCCAGCAGTTTGAAGGGGGGAGCTAACTATGGCTACACCTTC. Protein: CASSLKGGANYGYTF.

In this sample, this clonotype turned up many times. The chain links TRBV2 to TRBJ2-7; possible D gene TRBD1, 6 bases. Trimming left V 3 bases short and J 5 bases short, with 8 bases between. CDR1 SNHLY and CDR2 FYNNEI come from the germline V gene. This CDR3 spans 12 amino acids. Here the CDR3 reads CASSDRGHEQYF. The DNA for the CDR3 is TGTGCCAGCAGTGACAGGGGCCACGAGCAGTACTTC.

The J gene is TRBJ2-3, the V gene TRBV29-1; tentative D call: TRBD1 (8 bases). Trimming took 4 bases from V and 1 from J, leaving 21 bases between them. The CDR3 is made up of 17 amino acids. CDR1 is SQVTM and CDR2 is ANQGSEA in the germline V gene. The CDR3 nucleotides read TGCAGCGTTGCGCTGGGAGGGACAGGTGGTCGCACAGATACGCAGTATTTT. Translated: CSVALGGTGGRTDTQYF.

V usage is TRBV5-1 and J usage is TRBJ2-1; a weak D match, TRBD2 (5 bases). The germline V and J ends were trimmed by 6 bases and 0 bases, with 10 bases remaining between them. CDR1 is SGHRS, CDR2 YFSETQ, per germline. CDR3 size: 14 residues. Here the CDR3 reads CASTPGVSYNEQFF. The CDR3 coding sequence is TGCGCCAGCACCCCCGGGGTCTCCTACAATGAGCAGTTCTTC. The whole variable domain, remainder taken from reference TRBV5-1 and TRBJ2-1, is KAGVTQTPRYLIKTRGQQVTLSCSPISGHRSVSWYQQTPGQGLQFLFEYFSETQRNKGNFPGRFSGRQFSNSRSEMNVSTLELGDSALYLCASTPGVSYNEQFFGPGTRLTVL.

The V gene is TRBV6-1, the J gene TRBJ1-5, with 9 positions matching TRBD1. Germline loops: CDR1 MNHNS, CDR2 SASEGT. The CDR3 consists of 15 residues. V was pared by 5 bases and J by 1 base, with 3 bases of the junction left unmatched. Written as DNA, the CDR3 is TGTGCCAGCAGTAGACAGGGGGAGAGCAATCAGCCCCAGCATTTT. This gives the protein CASSRQGESNQPQHF.

This clonotype occurred many times. This chain connects TRBV5-1 to TRBJ2-5; 11 positions match TRBD1. The CDR3 spans 16 residues. The germline V gene encodes CDR1 SGHRS and CDR2 YFSETQ. J lost 2 bases, V lost 4 bases, and 7 bases had no gene match. The DNA of the CDR3 is TGCGCCAGCAGCCCGGGAGGGACAGGGGGGCAAGAGACCCAGTACTTC. Translation gives CASSPGGTGGQETQYF.

The chain employs TRBV20-1 and TRBJ1-1; no definite D call. The CDR3 contains 14 residues. Germline V gene data show CDR1 as DFQATT and CDR2 as SNEGSKA (reference sequence). V was cut by 3 bases and J by 0 bases, with 11 bases left in between. This CDR3 reads CSASNPAMNTEAFF. Here the CDR3 DNA reads TGCAGTGCTAGTAATCCAGCCATGAACACTGAAGCTTTCTTT.

Many counts were recorded for this clonotype. The chain uses TRBV30 and TRBJ1-5; D unclear. From germline, CDR1 is GTSNPN and CDR2 SVGIG (reference sequence). The CDR3 contains 13 residues. The germline V and J ends were trimmed by 3 bases and 9 bases, with 15 bases remaining between them. This CDR3 reads CAWSVGFSAPQHF. The CDR3 DNA follows: TGTGCCTGGAGCGTAGGGTTCTCGGCGCCCCAGCATTTT.

The genes are TRBV28 and TRBJ1-2; no clear D. CDR1 MDHEN and CDR2 SYDVKM come from the germline V gene. The length of the CDR3 is 13 residues. The V end lost 8 bases, the J end lost 6 bases, and 16 bases lay between the germline ends. The CDR3 bases are TGTGCCAGCCGGGAGGTTATCCAGGATGGCTACACCTTC. As protein: CASREVIQDGYTF.

This clonotype was detected only a few times. J is TRBJ2-3 and V is TRBV7-3; tentative D call: TRBD2 (5 bases). CDR3 length equals 14 residues. Germline-derived CDR1 and CDR2 are SGHTA and FQGTGA. Trimming took off 5 bases at V and 5 bases at J, with 14 bases between the two ends. DNA for the CDR3: TGTGCCAGCAGCCCGGGATCACTGGGAGATACGCAGTATTTT. Its protein is CASSPGSLGDTQYF.

This clonotype was counted a few times. Relative to the germline gene, one junction end is altered; a read error may explain this. The rearrangement uses TRBV9 and TRBJ2-5, with TRBD2 matching 7 bases. This CDR3 has 16 amino acids. Germline assignment: CDR1 SGDLS and CDR2 YYNGEE. The CDR3 loop reads CAGSVEGGRLEETQYF. The CDR3 bases are TGTGCCGGCAGCGTAGAGGGAGGGAGGCTGGAGGAGACCCAGTACTTC.

This chain connects TRBV11-3 to TRBJ1-2; 7 bases fit TRBD1. The CDR3 totals 13 residues. Germline lookup yields CDR1 SGHNT and CDR2 YENEEA. Trimming took 1 base from V and 13 from J; bases not matched to a gene: 9. CDR3 DNA: TGTGCCAGCAGCTTAGCTCAACAGGGGCTGGGCACCTTC. Translation: CASSLAQQGLGTF.

The chain employs TRBV4-1 and TRBJ1-1; possible D gene TRBD1, 5 bases. Germline lookup yields CDR1 MGHRA and CDR2 YSYEKL. V dropped 1 base and J dropped 5 bases, with 14 bases sitting between them. This CDR3 is built from 15 residues. Here the CDR3 DNA reads TGCGCCAGCAGCCAAGTGAGGGCAGGGTGGACTGAAGCTTTCTTT. This sequence encodes CASSQVRAGWTEAFF.